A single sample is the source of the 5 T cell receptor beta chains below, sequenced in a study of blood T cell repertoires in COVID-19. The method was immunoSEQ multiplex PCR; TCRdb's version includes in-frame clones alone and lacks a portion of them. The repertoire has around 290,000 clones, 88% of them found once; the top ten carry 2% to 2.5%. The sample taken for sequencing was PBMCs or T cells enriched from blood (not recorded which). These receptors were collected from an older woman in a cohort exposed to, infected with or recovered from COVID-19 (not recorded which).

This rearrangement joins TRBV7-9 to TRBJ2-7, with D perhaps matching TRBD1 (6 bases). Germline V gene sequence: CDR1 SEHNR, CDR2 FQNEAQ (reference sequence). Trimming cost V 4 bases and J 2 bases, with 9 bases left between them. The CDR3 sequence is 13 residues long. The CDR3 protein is CASSSDRTYEQYF. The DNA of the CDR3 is TGTGCCAGCAGCTCAGACAGGACCTACGAGCAGTACTTC.

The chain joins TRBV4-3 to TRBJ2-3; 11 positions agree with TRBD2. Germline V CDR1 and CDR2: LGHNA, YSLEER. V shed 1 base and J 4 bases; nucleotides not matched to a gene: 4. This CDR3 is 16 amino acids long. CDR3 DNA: TGCGCCAGCAGCCAAGCTTTACTAGCGGGAGCAGATACGCAGTATTTT. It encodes CASSQALLAGADTQYF.

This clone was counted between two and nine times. In DNA form, the CDR3 reads TGTGCCAGCAATGCGAGGCGAGCAGTTCCCTACGAGCAGTACTTC. Encoded protein: CASNARRAVPYEQYF. V gene TRBV2 combines with J gene TRBJ2-7; D not certain. This CDR3 region has 15 residues. The V and J ends lost 7 bases and 2 bases respectively, with 18 bases between them. Germline V gene sequence: CDR1 SNHLY, CDR2 FYNNEI.

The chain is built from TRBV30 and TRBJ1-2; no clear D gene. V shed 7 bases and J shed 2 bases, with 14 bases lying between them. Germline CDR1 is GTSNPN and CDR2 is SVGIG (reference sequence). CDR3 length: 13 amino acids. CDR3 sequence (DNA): TGTGCCTCCTCACCAGACACGAACTATGGCTACACCTTC. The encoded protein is CASSPDTNYGYTF.

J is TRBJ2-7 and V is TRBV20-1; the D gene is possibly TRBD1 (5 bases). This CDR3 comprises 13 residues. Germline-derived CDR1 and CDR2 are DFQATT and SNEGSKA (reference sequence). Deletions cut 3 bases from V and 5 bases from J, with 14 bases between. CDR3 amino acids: CSASVNTGNEQYF. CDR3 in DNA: TGCAGTGCTAGTGTGAATACAGGTAACGAGCAGTACTTC.